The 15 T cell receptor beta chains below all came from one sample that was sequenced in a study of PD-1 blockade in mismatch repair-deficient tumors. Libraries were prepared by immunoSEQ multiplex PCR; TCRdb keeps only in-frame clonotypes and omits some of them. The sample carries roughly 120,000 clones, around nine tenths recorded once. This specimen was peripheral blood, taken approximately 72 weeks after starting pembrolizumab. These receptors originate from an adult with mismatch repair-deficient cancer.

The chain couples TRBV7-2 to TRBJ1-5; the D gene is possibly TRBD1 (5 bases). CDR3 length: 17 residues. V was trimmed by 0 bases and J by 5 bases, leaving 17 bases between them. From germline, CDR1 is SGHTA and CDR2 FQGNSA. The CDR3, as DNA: TGTGCCAGCAGCTTAGCGGCAGGGATCAATTTCGATCAGCCCCAGCATTTT. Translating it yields CASSLAAGINFDQPQHF.

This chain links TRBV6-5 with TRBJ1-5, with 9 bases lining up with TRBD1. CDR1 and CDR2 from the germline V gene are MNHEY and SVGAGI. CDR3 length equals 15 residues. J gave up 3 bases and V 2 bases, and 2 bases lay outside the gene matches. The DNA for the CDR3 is TGTGCCAGCAGTTACGGGACAGGGAACAATCAGCCCCAGCATTTT. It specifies CASSYGTGNNQPQHF.

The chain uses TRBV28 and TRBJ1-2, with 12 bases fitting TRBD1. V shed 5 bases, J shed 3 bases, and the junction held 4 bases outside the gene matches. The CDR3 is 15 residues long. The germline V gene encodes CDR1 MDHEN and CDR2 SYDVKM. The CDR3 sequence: CASSAGQGADYGYTF. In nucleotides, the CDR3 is TGTGCCAGCAGTGCGGGACAGGGGGCGGACTATGGCTACACCTTC.

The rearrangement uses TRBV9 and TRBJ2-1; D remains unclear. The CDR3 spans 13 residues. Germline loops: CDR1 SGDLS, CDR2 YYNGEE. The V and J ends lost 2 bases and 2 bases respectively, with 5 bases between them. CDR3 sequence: CASSVATYNEQFF. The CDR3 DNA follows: TGTGCCAGCAGCGTGGCAACCTACAATGAGCAGTTCTTC.

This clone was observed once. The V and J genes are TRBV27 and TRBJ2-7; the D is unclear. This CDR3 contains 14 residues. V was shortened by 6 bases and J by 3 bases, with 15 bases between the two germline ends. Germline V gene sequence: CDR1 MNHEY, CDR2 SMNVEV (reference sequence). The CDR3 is CASRTTAMYYEQYF. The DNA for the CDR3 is TGTGCCAGCAGAACCACCGCAATGTACTACGAGCAGTACTTC.

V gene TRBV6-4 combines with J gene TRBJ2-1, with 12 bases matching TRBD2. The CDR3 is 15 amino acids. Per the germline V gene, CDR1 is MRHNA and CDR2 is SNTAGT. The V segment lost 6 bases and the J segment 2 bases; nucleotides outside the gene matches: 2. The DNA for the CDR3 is TGTGCCAGCAGCCGGACTAGCGGGACCTACAATGAGCAGTTCTTC. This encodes CASSRTSGTYNEQFF.

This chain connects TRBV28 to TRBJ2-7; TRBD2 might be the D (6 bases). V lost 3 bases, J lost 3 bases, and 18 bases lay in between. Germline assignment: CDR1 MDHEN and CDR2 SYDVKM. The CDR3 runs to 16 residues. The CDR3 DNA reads TGTGCCAGCAGTTTTAGGATGGGGAGGCAGGACTACGAGCAGTACTTC. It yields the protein CASSFRMGRQDYEQYF.

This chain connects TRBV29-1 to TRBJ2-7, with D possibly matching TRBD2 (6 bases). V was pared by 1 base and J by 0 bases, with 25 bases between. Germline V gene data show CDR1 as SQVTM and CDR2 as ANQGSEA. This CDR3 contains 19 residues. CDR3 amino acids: CSVEAGGGRSGLSSYEQYF. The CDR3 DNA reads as TGCAGCGTTGAAGCTGGGGGAGGTAGGAGCGGGCTAAGCTCCTACGAGCAGTACTTC.

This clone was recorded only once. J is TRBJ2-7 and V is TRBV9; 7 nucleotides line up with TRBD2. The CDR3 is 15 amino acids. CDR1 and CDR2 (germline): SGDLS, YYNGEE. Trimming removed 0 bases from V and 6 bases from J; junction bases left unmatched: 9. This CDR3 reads CASSVASGSPVEQYF. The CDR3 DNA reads TGTGCCAGCAGCGTAGCTAGCGGCTCCCCTGTCGAGCAGTACTTC. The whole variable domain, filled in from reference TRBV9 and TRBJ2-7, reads DSGVTQTPKHLITATGQRVTLRCSPRSGDLSVYWYQQSLDQGLQFLIQYYNGEERAKGNILERFSAQQFPDLHSELNLSSLELGDSALYFCASSVASGSPVEQYFGPGTRLTVT.

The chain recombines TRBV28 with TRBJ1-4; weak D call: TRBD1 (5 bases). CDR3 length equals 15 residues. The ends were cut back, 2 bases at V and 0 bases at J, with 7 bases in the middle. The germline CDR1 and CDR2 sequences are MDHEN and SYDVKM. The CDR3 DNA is TGTGCCAGCAGTTTAGTACAGGCAACTAATGAAAAACTGTTTTTT. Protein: CASSLVQATNEKLFF.

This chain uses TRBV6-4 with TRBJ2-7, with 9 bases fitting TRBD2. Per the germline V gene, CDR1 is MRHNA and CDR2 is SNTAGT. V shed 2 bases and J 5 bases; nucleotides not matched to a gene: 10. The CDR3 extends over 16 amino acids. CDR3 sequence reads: CASSDRAGGPMNEQYF. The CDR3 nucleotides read TGTGCCAGCAGTGACCGGGCGGGAGGGCCGATGAACGAGCAGTACTTC.

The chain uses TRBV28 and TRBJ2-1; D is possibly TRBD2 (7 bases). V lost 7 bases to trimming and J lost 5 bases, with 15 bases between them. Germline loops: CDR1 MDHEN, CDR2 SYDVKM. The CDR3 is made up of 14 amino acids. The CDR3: CASTLAGAHNEQFF. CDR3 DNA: TGTGCCAGCACCCTGGCGGGGGCGCACAATGAGCAGTTCTTC.

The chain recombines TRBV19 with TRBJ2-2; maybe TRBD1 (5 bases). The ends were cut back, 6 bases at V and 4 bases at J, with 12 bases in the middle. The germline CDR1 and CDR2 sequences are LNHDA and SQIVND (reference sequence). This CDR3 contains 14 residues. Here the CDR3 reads CASRSQGGTGELFF. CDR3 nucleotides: TGTGCCAGTAGAAGTCAGGGTGGCACCGGGGAGCTGTTTTTT.

CDR3 sequence: CASSVVSSGGTDTQYF. The CDR3 nucleotides are TGTGCCAGCAGCGTAGTCTCTAGCGGGGGGACAGATACGCAGTATTTT. The genes are TRBV9 and TRBJ2-3; 11 nucleotides agree with TRBD2. Trimming took 0 bases from V and 3 from J; bases not matched to a gene: 3. This CDR3 is built from 16 residues. Germline-derived CDR1 and CDR2 are SGDLS and YYNGEE.

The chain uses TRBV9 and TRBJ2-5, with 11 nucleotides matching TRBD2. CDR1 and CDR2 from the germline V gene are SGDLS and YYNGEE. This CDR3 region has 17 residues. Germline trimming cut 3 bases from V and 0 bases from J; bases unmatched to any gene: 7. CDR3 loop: CASSGDPGLADQETQYF. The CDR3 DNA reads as TGTGCCAGCAGCGGCGACCCGGGACTAGCGGACCAAGAGACCCAGTACTTC.